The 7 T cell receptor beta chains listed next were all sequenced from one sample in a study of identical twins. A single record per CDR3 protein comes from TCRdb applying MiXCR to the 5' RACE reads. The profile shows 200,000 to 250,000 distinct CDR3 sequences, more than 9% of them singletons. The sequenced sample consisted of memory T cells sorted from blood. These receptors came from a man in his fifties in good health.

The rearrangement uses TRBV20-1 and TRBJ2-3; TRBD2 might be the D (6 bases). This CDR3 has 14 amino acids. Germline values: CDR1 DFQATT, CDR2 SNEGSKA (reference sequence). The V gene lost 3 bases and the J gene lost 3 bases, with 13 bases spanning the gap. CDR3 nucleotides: TGCAGTGCTAGCTACGCGGGAAGTACAGATACGCAGTATTTT. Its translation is CSASYAGSTDTQYF.

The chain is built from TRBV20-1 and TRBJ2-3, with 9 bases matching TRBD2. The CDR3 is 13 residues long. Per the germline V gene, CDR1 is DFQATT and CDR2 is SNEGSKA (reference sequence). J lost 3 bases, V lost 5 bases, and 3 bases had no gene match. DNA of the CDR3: TGCAGTGCTCTTGCGGGAGGGACAGATACGCAGTATTTT. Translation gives CSALAGGTDTQYF.

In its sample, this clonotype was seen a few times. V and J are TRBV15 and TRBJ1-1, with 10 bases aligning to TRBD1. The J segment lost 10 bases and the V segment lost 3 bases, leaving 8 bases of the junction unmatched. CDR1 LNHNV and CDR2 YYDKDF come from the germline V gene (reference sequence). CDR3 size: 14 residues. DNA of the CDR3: TGTGCCACCAGCAGTACCGGGACAGGGGTTCTAGCTTTCTTT. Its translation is CATSSTGTGVLAFF.

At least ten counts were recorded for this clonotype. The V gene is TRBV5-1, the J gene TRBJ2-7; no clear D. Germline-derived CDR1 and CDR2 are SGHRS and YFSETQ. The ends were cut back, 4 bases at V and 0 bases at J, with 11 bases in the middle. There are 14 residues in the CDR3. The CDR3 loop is CASSLHLGSYEQYF. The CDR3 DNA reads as TGCGCCAGCAGCCTTCACTTGGGCTCCTACGAGCAGTACTTC.

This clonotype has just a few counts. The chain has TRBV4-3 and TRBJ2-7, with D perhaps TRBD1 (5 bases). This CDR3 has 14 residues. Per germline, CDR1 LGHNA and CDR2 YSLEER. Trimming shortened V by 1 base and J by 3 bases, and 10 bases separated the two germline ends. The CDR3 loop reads CASSQAGSGYEQYF. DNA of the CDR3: TGCGCCAGCAGCCAAGCAGGGTCAGGCTACGAGCAGTACTTC.

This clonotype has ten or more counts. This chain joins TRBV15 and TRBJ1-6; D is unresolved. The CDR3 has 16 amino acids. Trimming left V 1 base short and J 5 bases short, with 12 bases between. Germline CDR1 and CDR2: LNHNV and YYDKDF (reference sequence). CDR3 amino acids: CATSRGKVQNNSPLHF. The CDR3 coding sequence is TGTGCCACCAGCAGAGGGAAGGTGCAGAATAATTCACCCCTCCACTTT.

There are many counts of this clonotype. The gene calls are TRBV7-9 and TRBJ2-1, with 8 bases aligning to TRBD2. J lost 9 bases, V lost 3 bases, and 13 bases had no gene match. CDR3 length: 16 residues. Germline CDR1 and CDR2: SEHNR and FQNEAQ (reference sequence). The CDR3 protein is CASSLGVGLGLGEQFF. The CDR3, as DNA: TGTGCCAGCAGCTTGGGTGTGGGACTAGGTCTAGGTGAGCAGTTCTTC.